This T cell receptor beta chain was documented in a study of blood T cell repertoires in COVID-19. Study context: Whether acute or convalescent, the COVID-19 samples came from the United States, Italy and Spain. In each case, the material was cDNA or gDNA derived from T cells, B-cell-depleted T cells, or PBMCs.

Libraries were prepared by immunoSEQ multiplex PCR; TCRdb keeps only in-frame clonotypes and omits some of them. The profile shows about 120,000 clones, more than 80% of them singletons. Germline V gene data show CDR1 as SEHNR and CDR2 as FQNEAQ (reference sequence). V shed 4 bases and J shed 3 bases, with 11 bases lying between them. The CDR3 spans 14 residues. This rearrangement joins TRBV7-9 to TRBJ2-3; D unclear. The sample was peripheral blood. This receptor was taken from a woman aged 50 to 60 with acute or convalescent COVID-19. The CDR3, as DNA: TGTGCCAGCAGCTCATGGCAGGTGACAGATACGCAGTATTTT. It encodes CASSSWQVTDTQYF.